This is a list of T cell receptor beta chains from one sample in a study of immune evolution from preneoplasia to lung adenocarcinoma. TCRdb's copy holds only in-frame clones and misses some; the assay was immunoSEQ multiplex PCR. The sample shows roughly 10,000 clones, around 79% of them seen only once. The sample consisted of FFPE minimally invasive lung adenocarcinoma tissue. The receptors here all came from a donor of 70 years or more with lung adenocarcinoma. The CDR3 runs from the conserved cysteine through the conserved F or W. Fields, in order: D gene, V gene, clone size, J gene, CDR3 DNA, CDR3 protein. The D gene is left open where the match is weak. Size tells how often a clone was seen (once, few, many) or the class of an expanded clone, and some rows leave it out.

D: TRBD1; V: TRBV7-9; size: few; J: TRBJ2-5; DNA: TGTGCCAGCAGCTTGACAGGGAATGAAGAGACCCAGTACTTC; CDR3: CASSLTGNEETQYF
D: TRBD2; V: TRBV19; size: NA; J: TRBJ2-7; DNA: TGTGCCAGTAGTAGGGCGGGAGGGCCCCAGGAGCAGTACTTC; CDR3: CASSRAGGPQEQYF
D: TRBD1; V: TRBV4-1; size: NA; J: TRBJ1-1; DNA: TGCGCCAGCAGCCAAGGGGGACAGGCCGTCATGCGCACTGAAGCTTTCTTT; CDR3: CASSQGGQAVMRTEAFF
D: NA; V: TRBV6-4; size: NA; J: TRBJ2-3; DNA: TGTGCCAGCAGTGACTCGAAATGTGCCGATACGCAGTATTTT; CDR3: CASSDSKCADTQYF
D: TRBD2; V: TRBV5-1; size: NA; J: TRBJ2-3; DNA: TGCGCCAGCAGCTTGGTTGGGCTAGCGGGTTCTAACACAGATACGCAGTATTTT; CDR3: CASSLVGLAGSNTDTQYF
D: NA; V: TRBV11-2; size: NA; J: TRBJ2-1; DNA: TGTGCCAGCAGCTTAGTCACGGGGGCGTCCTACAATGAGCAGTTCTTC; CDR3: CASSLVTGASYNEQFF
D: TRBD2; V: TRBV6-1; size: NA; J: TRBJ2-7; DNA: TGTGCCAGCCTCGGGCGGGAGGGCTACGAGCAGTACTTC; CDR3: CASLGREGYEQYF
D: NA; V: TRBV18; size: NA; J: TRBJ1-4; DNA: TGTGCCAGCTCACGTACGGGGGAAAAACTGTTTTTT; CDR3: CASSRTGEKLFF
D: NA; V: TRBV28; size: NA; J: TRBJ1-5; DNA: TGTGCCAGCAAAGGAGCGGATCAGCCCCAGCATTTT; CDR3: CASKGADQPQHF
D: NA; V: TRBV4-1; size: once; J: TRBJ2-5; DNA: TGCGCCAGCAGCCCTGGCGAGACCCAAGAGACCCAGTACTTC; CDR3: CASSPGETQETQYF
D: NA; V: TRBV6-1; size: NA; J: TRBJ1-4; DNA: TGTGCCAGCAGTGAAGCGAATTGGGCGGGTCTTGGTGAAAAACTGTTTTTT; CDR3: CASSEANWAGLGEKLFF
D: TRBD2; V: TRBV18; size: few; J: TRBJ2-7; DNA: TGTGCCAGCTCACCGGGACTAGCGGGAGTAGGCGAGCAGTACTTC; CDR3: CASSPGLAGVGEQYF
D: TRBD1; V: TRBV7-8; size: NA; J: TRBJ1-1; DNA: TGTGCCAGCAGCTTATTCGGACAGGGTAGCACTGAAGCTTTCTTT; CDR3: CASSLFGQGSTEAFF
D: NA; V: TRBV18; size: NA; J: TRBJ2-1; DNA: TGTGCCAGCTCACCTCTGGCGGATTACAATGAGCAGTTCTTC; CDR3: CASSPLADYNEQFF
D: NA; V: TRBV6-1; size: few; J: TRBJ1-5; DNA: TGTGCCAGCAGAGAGGGGGGCTCCCATCAGCCCCAGCATTTT; CDR3: CASREGGSHQPQHF
D: NA; V: TRBV2; size: NA; J: TRBJ2-3; DNA: TGTGCCAGCAGTGAGGACTTGAGACCCACAGATACGCAGTATTTT; CDR3: CASSEDLRPTDTQYF
D: NA; V: TRBV28; size: NA; J: TRBJ1-2; DNA: TGTGCCAGCAGGACCTACAGGGCTTCGAACTATGGCTACACCTTC; CDR3: CASRTYRASNYGYTF
D: NA; V: TRBV14; size: NA; J: TRBJ2-3; DNA: TGTGCCAGCAGCCAGTTCCAGGGGAGCACAGATACGCAGTATTTT; CDR3: CASSQFQGSTDTQYF
D: NA; V: TRBV19; size: NA; J: TRBJ2-3; DNA: TGTGCCAGTATGTCAGGGGGCACAGATACGCAGTATTTT; CDR3: CASMSGGTDTQYF
D: NA; V: TRBV10-3; size: NA; J: TRBJ1-4; DNA: TGTGCCATCAGTGAGGTCACAAATGAAAAACTGTTTTTT; CDR3: CAISEVTNEKLFF
D: TRBD1; V: TRBV7-9; size: NA; J: TRBJ2-2; DNA: TGTGCCAGCAGCCCCGAGACAGGGTACACCGGGGAGCTGTTTTTT; CDR3: CASSPETGYTGELFF
D: NA; V: TRBV27; size: medium-sized; J: TRBJ1-1; DNA: TGTGCCAGCAGTTTCGTTGGAGGTAACACTGAAGCTTTCTTT; CDR3: CASSFVGGNTEAFF
D: TRBD2; V: TRBV13; size: NA; J: TRBJ2-1; DNA: TGTGCCAGCAGCTTAGTTGATATGGGCGGGAGTCAGGGCGTTGAGCAGTTCTTC; CDR3: CASSLVDMGGSQGVEQFF
D: TRBD2; V: TRBV19; size: once; J: TRBJ2-3; DNA: TGTGCCAGTAGTGCCCTAGCGGGAGTTGCAGATACGCAGTATTTT; CDR3: CASSALAGVADTQYF
D: NA; V: TRBV5-6; size: NA; J: TRBJ1-5; DNA: TGTGCCAGCAGCTGGGGGGCAGGCGGTGGAAACAATCAGCCCCAGCATTTT; CDR3: CASSWGAGGGNNQPQHF
D: NA; V: TRBV11-2; size: NA; J: TRBJ1-1; DNA: TGTGCCAGCAGCCTCTCCGGTGCAAGGGGAACTGAAGCTTTCTTT; CDR3: CASSLSGARGTEAFF
D: TRBD1; V: TRBV6-5; size: NA; J: TRBJ2-7; DNA: TGTGCCAGCAGTTACTCGGGGGACAGCGTTACCTACGAGCAGTACTTC; CDR3: CASSYSGDSVTYEQYF
D: NA; V: TRBV5-1; size: NA; J: TRBJ2-1; DNA: TGCGCCAGCAGCTTGATGGCCCAGAATTACAATGAGCAGTTCTTC; CDR3: CASSLMAQNYNEQFF
D: NA; V: TRBV19; size: NA; J: TRBJ1-1; DNA: TGTGCCAGTAGTACTTCAACGAACACTGAAGCTTTCTTT; CDR3: CASSTSTNTEAFF
D: NA; V: TRBV5-1; size: NA; J: TRBJ2-2; DNA: TGCGCCAGCAGCTTGATGGGGGCGGTCACCGGGGAGCTGTTTTTT; CDR3: CASSLMGAVTGELFF
D: NA; V: TRBV30; size: NA; J: TRBJ1-4; DNA: TGTGCCTGGAGGGGGATAGGGCGTTCTAATGAAAAACTGTTTTTT; CDR3: CAWRGIGRSNEKLFF
D: NA; V: TRBV29-1; size: NA; J: TRBJ1-3; DNA: TGCAGCGTTGTCGAGGGTGCCGGAAACACCATATATTTT; CDR3: CSVVEGAGNTIYF
D: TRBD1; V: TRBV2; size: once; J: TRBJ1-2; DNA: TGTGCCAGCAGTGATTGGGACAGGGTAAAATATGGCTACACCTTC; CDR3: CASSDWDRVKYGYTF
D: TRBD2; V: TRBV5-1; size: NA; J: TRBJ2-7; DNA: TGCGCCAGCAGCTCCCGGACTAGTTCCTACGAGCAGTACTTC; CDR3: CASSSRTSSYEQYF
D: NA; V: TRBV5-5; size: NA; J: TRBJ2-7; DNA: TGTGCCAGCAGCTTCCTGGTGGGGCAGGGGAACTACGAGCAGTACTTC; CDR3: CASSFLVGQGNYEQYF
D: NA; V: TRBV6-6; size: NA; J: TRBJ2-7; DNA: TGTGCCAGCAGTTACTACACAGGTGGTTTGGACTACGAGCAGTACTTC; CDR3: CASSYYTGGLDYEQYF
D: NA; V: TRBV7-9; size: NA; J: TRBJ2-2; DNA: TGTGCCAGCTTCGGGAGAGACAAGACCACCGGGGAGCTGTTTTTT; CDR3: CASFGRDKTTGELFF
D: TRBD2; V: TRBV30; size: NA; J: TRBJ2-1; DNA: TGTGCCTGGAGTGTGGGTACTAGCGGCTACAATGAGCAGTTCTTC; CDR3: CAWSVGTSGYNEQFF
D: NA; V: TRBV18; size: NA; J: TRBJ1-4; DNA: TGTGCCAGCTCACCGGATGTGGTTGAAAAACTGTTTTTT; CDR3: CASSPDVVEKLFF
D: NA; V: TRBV5-4; size: few; J: TRBJ2-2; DNA: TGTGCCAGCAGCTTGGGCCAGGGCGTGAACACCGGGGAGCTGTTTTTT; CDR3: CASSLGQGVNTGELFF
D: NA; V: TRBV5-1; size: NA; J: TRBJ2-7; DNA: TGCGCCAGCAGCGCAGGGACCGCGGACGAGCAGTACTTC; CDR3: CASSAGTADEQYF
D: NA; V: TRBV7-8; size: NA; J: TRBJ1-5; DNA: TGTGCCAGCAGCTTAGGGGGTTTATCGAAGCCCCAGCATTTT; CDR3: CASSLGGLSKPQHF
D: TRBD2; V: TRBV5-5; size: few; J: TRBJ2-7; DNA: TGTGCCAGCAGCTTGGGGGGACTAGCGGGATACGAGCAGTACTTC; CDR3: CASSLGGLAGYEQYF
D: NA; V: TRBV9; size: NA; J: TRBJ1-2; DNA: TGTGCCAGCAGCACCCGGGCCATGGACAATGGCTACACCTTC; CDR3: CASSTRAMDNGYTF
D: NA; V: TRBV13; size: NA; J: TRBJ2-5; DNA: TGTGCCAGCAGCCCAAGGGGTTTCCCTCAAGAGACCCAGTACTTC; CDR3: CASSPRGFPQETQYF
D: NA; V: TRBV18; size: NA; J: TRBJ1-1; DNA: TGTGCCAGCTCACCAGGGGACACTGAAGCTTTCTTT; CDR3: CASSPGDTEAFF
D: NA; V: TRBV7-9; size: once; J: TRBJ1-1; DNA: TGTGCCGTGAGGGAAAACACTGAAGCTTTCTTT; CDR3: CAVRENTEAFF
D: NA; V: TRBV28; size: NA; J: TRBJ1-1; DNA: TGTGCCAGCAGAGTAGGGAAACTTGGAGCTTTCTTT; CDR3: CASRVGKLGAFF
D: NA; V: TRBV10-1; size: few; J: TRBJ2-7; DNA: TGCGCCAGCAGTGGGACCCCACTTAGCGAGCAGTACTTC; CDR3: CASSGTPLSEQYF
D: TRBD1; V: TRBV10-3; size: NA; J: TRBJ2-3; DNA: TGTGCCATCAGTCGGACAGGGGGTAGCCCAGATACGCAGTATTTT; CDR3: CAISRTGGSPDTQYF
D: TRBD1; V: TRBV7-9; size: NA; J: TRBJ1-4; DNA: TGTGCCAGCAGCCTTACAACGGGACAGAGATCCGAAAAACTGTTTTTT; CDR3: CASSLTTGQRSEKLFF
D: TRBD2; V: TRBV7-3; size: NA; J: TRBJ2-3; DNA: TGTGCCAGCAGCGCCAGCCCAAGCGGGAGCAAATATTTT; CDR3: CASSASPSGSKYF
D: TRBD1; V: TRBV2; size: NA; J: TRBJ2-7; DNA: TGTGCCAGCACCCGAGGGGGGACAGGGTTATCCGAGCAGTACTTC; CDR3: CASTRGGTGLSEQYF
D: NA; V: TRBV30; size: few; J: TRBJ2-7; DNA: TGTGCCTGGAAAAAGCCAGGACATGCCGACTACGAGCAGTACTTC; CDR3: CAWKKPGHADYEQYF
D: TRBD1; V: TRBV28; size: NA; J: TRBJ2-1; DNA: TGTGCCAGCAGTTTTTCAGGGGGCGATGAGCAGTTCTTC; CDR3: CASSFSGGDEQFF
D: TRBD1; V: TRBV6-1; size: NA; J: TRBJ1-3; DNA: TGTGCCAGCAGTGGCACAGGGGGCCGGGCGGGAAACACCATATATTTT; CDR3: CASSGTGGRAGNTIYF
D: TRBD1; V: TRBV28; size: NA; J: TRBJ1-5; DNA: TGTGCCAGCCAGTTTTTGGCCACGGGACAGTCCAATCAGCCCCAGCATTTT; CDR3: CASQFLATGQSNQPQHF
D: NA; V: TRBV27; size: NA; J: TRBJ2-7; DNA: TGTGCCAGCAGTTATCGAGAGGGGGGCTACGAGCAGTACTTC; CDR3: CASSYREGGYEQYF
D: NA; V: TRBV15; size: NA; J: TRBJ1-2; DNA: TGTGCCACCAGCAGAGATAAGGACAAGGCTAACTATGGCTACACCTTC; CDR3: CATSRDKDKANYGYTF
D: NA; V: TRBV15; size: NA; J: TRBJ2-7; DNA: TGTGCCACCAGCAGAGGCGAATCCAGGAGCGGAGAGCAGTACTTC; CDR3: CATSRGESRSGEQYF